Following are 10 T cell receptor beta chains from one sample sequenced in a study of a mutant IDH1 vaccine in newly diagnosed glioma. Assay used: immunoSEQ multiplex PCR; TCRdb lists only in-frame clones, some missing. The sample shows around 32,000 clones, over 75% of them seen only once. These receptors have no known antigen. Sample time point: week 35, safety follow-up. Every single dose of the vaccine, 300 ug of mutant IDH1 20-mer peptide, came with topical imiquimod. The sequencing used PBMCs, collected from a glioma patient whose treatment included an IDH1 peptide vaccine. Receptors were obtained from a middle-aged man with glioma. Some clones in this sample may be carry-over from other donors' samples.

The V and J genes are TRBV2 and TRBJ1-2, with TRBD1 as a possible D gene (5 bases). Germline CDR1 and CDR2: SNHLY and FYNNEI. The CDR3 has 14 residues. Trimming removed 1 base at V and 4 bases at J, with 10 bases between. CDR3 DNA: TGTGCCAGCAGTGAAGAGGCAGGGATCTATGGCTACACCTTC. As protein: CASSEEAGIYGYTF.

V usage is TRBV27 and J usage is TRBJ2-2; D may be TRBD1 (6 bases). Germline CDR1 reads MNHEY; CDR2 reads SMNVEV (reference sequence). The ends were cut back, 5 bases at V and 3 bases at J, with 16 bases in the middle. The CDR3 totals 16 residues. The chain's CDR3 is CASSQAYTGYTGELFF. As DNA, the CDR3 is TGTGCCAGCAGTCAAGCCTACACAGGGTACACCGGGGAGCTGTTTTTT.

Only one count was recorded for this clone. The V call is TRBV29-1, the J call TRBJ2-7; D possibly corresponds to TRBD2 (6 bases). The V gene lost 0 bases and the J gene lost 5 bases, with 14 bases spanning the gap. The germline gives CDR1 SQVTM, CDR2 ANQGSEA. CDR3 size: 14 residues. In nucleotides, the CDR3 is TGCAGCGTTGAAGAAGAATTCGGAGGGAACGAGCAGTACTTC. It translates to CSVEEEFGGNEQYF.

The chain is built from TRBV7-6 and TRBJ2-7; tentative D call: TRBD2 (5 bases). The CDR3 covers 15 residues. Trimming shortened V by 3 bases and J by 1 base, and 13 bases separated the two germline ends. In germline, CDR1 is SGHVS, CDR2 FNYEAQ. The CDR3 here is CASSLSRRGSYEQYF. The CDR3 DNA reads TGTGCCAGCAGCTTGAGCCGAAGAGGGTCCTACGAGCAGTACTTC.

This clone was observed a few times. Here the CDR3 reads CASSPEGRRNTEAFF. The DNA for the CDR3 is TGTGCCAGCAGCCCAGAGGGGAGACGGAACACTGAAGCTTTCTTT. The chain carries TRBV4-2 and TRBJ1-1; TRBD1 is a possible D gene (5 bases). Germline assignment: CDR1 LGHNA and CDR2 YNFKEQ. The CDR3 is 15 amino acids. Deletions cut 4 bases from V and 1 base from J, with 13 bases between.

The V gene is TRBV28, the J gene TRBJ1-2, with D perhaps TRBD1 (5 bases). Trimming took 5 bases from V and 5 from J, leaving 21 bases between them. Germline CDR1 and CDR2: MDHEN and SYDVKM. The CDR3 loop spans 16 amino acids. The CDR3 sequence is CASSPGTLANFYGYTF. CDR3 coding DNA: TGTGCCAGCAGTCCCGGGACCCTCGCTAACTTTTATGGCTACACCTTC.

This clone was observed a handful of times. V gene TRBV9 combines with J gene TRBJ2-7, with 10 bases lining up with TRBD1. V lost 3 bases, J lost 7 bases, and 13 bases stayed unmatched. Germline V lookup: CDR1 SGDLS, CDR2 YYNGEE. The CDR3 is 16 amino acids. The CDR3 region is CASSARDRGPRNEQYF. Written as DNA, the CDR3 is TGTGCCAGCAGCGCGAGAGACAGGGGGCCTCGAAATGAGCAGTACTTC.

This chain joins TRBV4-1 and TRBJ1-6, with no clear D. Trimming removed 4 bases at V and 18 bases at J, with 19 bases between. The CDR3 is 13 residues long. The germline CDR1 and CDR2 sequences are MGHRA and YSYEKL. The CDR3 sequence: CASSPSEGSRGHF. The CDR3 bases are TGCGCCAGCAGCCCCTCCGAGGGTAGCCGCGGCCACTTT.

V gene TRBV10-3 combines with J gene TRBJ1-1, with D possibly TRBD1 on 5 matching bases. The CDR3 runs 15 residues. The germline gives CDR1 ENHRY, CDR2 SYGVKD. V lost 4 bases, J lost 1 base, and 13 bases lay in between. The CDR3 reads CAISATVDRNTEAFF. CDR3 DNA: TGTGCCATCAGTGCCACCGTAGACAGGAACACTGAAGCTTTCTTT.

The V and J genes are TRBV11-2 and TRBJ2-7; D uncertain. Germline values: CDR1 SGHAT, CDR2 FQNNGV. V shed 5 bases and J shed 5 bases, with 13 bases lying between them. The CDR3 loop spans 13 amino acids. The CDR3 DNA is TGTGCCAGCAGCCCCTCGATAGAGGACGAGCAGTACTTC. Translating it yields CASSPSIEDEQYF.